These 5 T cell receptor beta chains share one sample of origin, sequenced in a study of response to subunit inactivated influenza vaccine (dated by TCRdb to the late 2010s). Libraries were constructed by RT-PCR. The listed sequencing device is Illumina HiSeq 2500. The public reads were run again by TCRdb, first through fastp at Q25 and then through MiXCR, and only productive beta chains were kept. Rows with a matching CDR3 protein are joined into one entry that keeps the most common DNA and genes. A total of 500,000 to 600,000 distinct CDR3 sequences appear in this sample, 14% of them only once. The ten largest clones take up roughly 11% of the sample. The specimen was PBMCs from blood, collected 11 to 12 days after vaccination. Receptors originate from a man aged 45-65 years who received an inactivated influenza vaccine. Donor details come from another sample of the same person, matched by shared clones.

This clonotype was observed at least ten times. The V and J genes are TRBV3-1 and TRBJ1-1; no firm D call. This CDR3 comprises 11 residues. CDR1 and CDR2 from the germline V gene are LGHDT and YNNKEL (reference sequence). V shed 4 bases and J shed 3 bases, with 3 bases lying between them. The CDR3: CASSRDTEAFF. The CDR3 DNA reads as TGTGCCAGCAGCCGGGACACTGAAGCTTTCTTT.

This clonotype was counted only a few times. For the CDR3, the DNA is TGTGCCAGCAGCCCCCGGACAAGGAGCTACGAGCAGTACTTC. Its protein is CASSPRTRSYEQYF. The V and J genes are TRBV7-2 and TRBJ2-7; D may be TRBD1 (5 bases). The CDR3 length is 14 residues. Trimming left V 5 bases short and J 3 bases short, with 14 bases between. CDR1 is SGHTA, CDR2 FQGNSA, per germline.

The rearrangement uses TRBV7-9 and TRBJ2-2; no definite D call. V gave up 2 bases and J gave up 3 bases, with 7 bases separating them. Germline V gene lookup returns CDR1 SEHNR and CDR2 FQNEAQ (reference sequence). The CDR3 consists of 14 residues. For the CDR3, the DNA is TGTGCCAGCAGCTTACCTATAGACACCGGGGAGCTGTTTTTT. Encoded protein: CASSLPIDTGELFF.

The chain couples TRBV15 to TRBJ1-1, with D tentatively TRBD1 (6 bases). V lost 0 bases to trimming and J lost 6 bases, with 11 bases between them. Germline loops: CDR1 LNHNV, CDR2 YYDKDF (reference sequence). This CDR3 is 14 amino acids long. CDR3 in DNA: TGTGCCACCAGCAGAGATTGGGGGGGCTCTGAAGCTTTCTTT. Its translation: CATSRDWGGSEAFF. The variable domain in full, completed from reference TRBV15 and TRBJ1-1, reads DAMVIQNPRYQVTQFGKPVTLSCSQTLNHNVMYWYQQKSSQAPKLLFHYYDKDFNNEADTPDNFQSRRPNTSFCFLDIRSPGLGDTAMYLCATSRDWGGSEAFFGQGTRLTVV.

This clonotype was seen more than once but under ten times. V is TRBV28 and J is TRBJ2-1; TRBD2 is a possible D gene (6 bases). The V end was cut by 4 bases, the J end by 15 bases, with 13 bases between. There are 11 residues in the CDR3. Per germline, CDR1 MDHEN and CDR2 SYDVKM. The CDR3 DNA follows: TGTGCCAGCAGTTCCCGACTAGATGGGTTCTTC. Translated, it gives CASSSRLDGFF.